A single sample is the source of the 20 T cell receptor beta chains below, sequenced in a study of cytomegalovirus exposure and HLA in healthy donors. PCR involved 60 Vbeta and 13 Jbeta primers. The data were produced by immunoSEQ multiplex PCR, yet TCRdb's version contains in-frame clones alone and is incomplete. This sample's table has about 200,000 clones. Source material: PBMCs. The receptor source for this set is a man between 25 and 39 years old in good health and CMV-seronegative.

For the CDR3, the DNA is TGTGCCAGTAAACGGGGTGGGAACTATGGCTACACCTTC. Amino acids: CASKRGGNYGYTF. The genes are TRBV19 and TRBJ1-2; D gene unclear. V lost 7 bases and J lost 2, with 11 bases in between. The length of the CDR3 is 13 residues. From germline, CDR1 is LNHDA and CDR2 SQIVND (reference sequence).

For the CDR3, the DNA is TGTGCCAGCAGTGACCAGGGTAGCTCCTACGAGCAGTACTTC. Translation gives CASSDQGSSYEQYF. The J gene is TRBJ2-7, the V gene TRBV2; D might be TRBD1 (5 bases). With 3 bases removed from V and 0 bases from J, the gap between germline ends came to 9 bases. Germline CDR1 and CDR2: SNHLY and FYNNEI. This CDR3 spans 14 amino acids.

The genes are TRBV6-1 and TRBJ1-4; perhaps TRBD1 as D (6 bases). Germline V gene sequence: CDR1 MNHNS, CDR2 SASEGT. This CDR3 has 16 residues. V was shortened by 3 bases and J by 2 bases, with 13 bases between the two germline ends. Here the CDR3 DNA reads TGTGCCAGCAGTGACATACAGGGCGGCACTAATGAAAAACTGTTTTTT. Residues: CASSDIQGGTNEKLFF.

V gene TRBV5-1 combines with J gene TRBJ1-4, with D hard to call. CDR1 and CDR2 from the germline V gene are SGHRS and YFSETQ. Trimming removed 0 bases at V and 8 bases at J, with 14 bases between. The CDR3 spans 15 residues. The CDR3 loop is CASSLAGRVEEKLFF. As DNA, the CDR3 is TGCGCCAGCAGCTTGGCCGGGAGGGTCGAGGAAAAACTGTTTTTT.

The chain recombines TRBV13 with TRBJ2-3; 11 bases line up with TRBD2. The CDR3 covers 16 residues. The ends lost 6 bases at V and 2 bases at J; junction bases unmatched: 7. Germline CDR1 is PRHDT and CDR2 is FYEKMQ (reference sequence). This CDR3 is CASSSLAGVPTDTQYF. The DNA of the CDR3 is TGTGCCAGCAGTTCACTAGCGGGGGTACCCACAGATACGCAGTATTTT.

The rearrangement uses TRBV6-1 and TRBJ2-5; 11 nucleotides align to TRBD1. This CDR3 has 14 amino acids. V lost 6 bases, J lost 5 bases, and 5 bases stayed unmatched. Per the germline V gene, CDR1 is MNHNS and CDR2 is SASEGT. The CDR3 sequence: CASRTGTGGETQYF. The CDR3 DNA reads TGTGCCAGCAGGACCGGGACAGGGGGGGAGACCCAGTACTTC.

The J gene is TRBJ2-1, the V gene TRBV9; 8 bases are a match to TRBD1. From germline, CDR1 is SGDLS and CDR2 YYNGEE. This CDR3 comprises 15 residues. V lost 3 bases and J lost 5; bases outside the gene matches: 7. The CDR3 is CASSGGQGADNEQFF. The CDR3 DNA is TGTGCCAGCAGCGGTGGACAGGGCGCGGACAATGAGCAGTTCTTC. Drawing the rest from reference TRBV9 and TRBJ2-1, the complete variable domain is DSGVTQTPKHLITATGQRVTLRCSPRSGDLSVYWYQQSLDQGLQFLIQYYNGEERAKGNILERFSAQQFPDLHSELNLSSLELGDSALYFCASSGGQGADNEQFFGPGTRLTVL.

V is TRBV7-9 and J is TRBJ1-2, with TRBD1 matching over 11 bases. Germline CDR1 SEHNR, CDR2 FQNEAQ (reference sequence). The trim removed 1 base at V and 6 bases at J, leaving 10 bases unmatched. The CDR3 loop spans 17 amino acids. CDR3 in DNA: TGTGCCAGCAGCTTAGTACTTCTCCGGGACAGGGGGGATGGCTACACCTTC. Translated, it gives CASSLVLLRDRGDGYTF.

This chain connects TRBV19 to TRBJ1-5, with TRBD1 matching over 7 bases. CDR1 is LNHDA, CDR2 SQIVND, per germline (reference sequence). CDR3 length: 16 residues. V shed 3 bases, J shed 9 bases, and the junction held 14 bases outside the gene matches. CDR3 nucleotide sequence: TGTGCCAGTAGTATCTCAACGGGACAGTGGATATCGCCCCAGCATTTT. This gives the protein CASSISTGQWISPQHF.

V gene TRBV7-2 combines with J gene TRBJ1-1, with D unclear. Germline CDR1 is SGHTA and CDR2 is FQGNSA. This CDR3 is built from 13 residues. V lost 2 bases and J 11 bases, leaving 15 bases between the germline ends. The CDR3 is CASSLLSGMWAFF. The CDR3 region has the DNA TGTGCCAGCAGCTTACTGTCGGGGATGTGGGCTTTCTTT.

This chain connects TRBV18 to TRBJ2-7, with 7 bases matching TRBD1. Germline-derived CDR1 and CDR2 are KGHSH and LQKENI. V lost 3 bases, J lost 5 bases, and 4 bases stayed unmatched. The length of the CDR3 is 13 residues. CDR3 amino acids: CASSPGTENEQYF. CDR3 bases: TGTGCCAGCTCACCCGGGACAGAGAACGAGCAGTACTTC.

This rearrangement joins TRBV28 to TRBJ2-3; D perhaps matches TRBD2 (7 bases). Germline assignment: CDR1 MDHEN and CDR2 SYDVKM. CDR3 size: 14 residues. Trimming cost V 7 bases and J 5 bases, with 16 bases left between them. For the CDR3, the DNA is TGTGCCAGCATCGATTGGGGGGGCAAAGATACGCAGTATTTT. Residues: CASIDWGGKDTQYF.

This chain uses TRBV6-5 with TRBJ2-7; TRBD1 aligns across 9 bases. CDR3 length equals 15 residues. Trimming removed 0 bases from V and 9 bases from J; junction bases left unmatched: 9. Germline-derived CDR1 and CDR2 are MNHEY and SVGAGI. The CDR3 DNA follows: TGTGCCAGCAGTTACTCCCCGGGACAGGGCCTAGGGCAGTACTTC. This translates into CASSYSPGQGLGQYF.

The chain links TRBV30 to TRBJ1-5; D remains unclear. The CDR3 length is 12 residues. Germline V gives CDR1 GTSNPN, CDR2 SVGIG (reference sequence). Trimming cost V 1 base and J 11 bases, with 12 bases left between them. As DNA, the CDR3 is TGTGCCTGGAGTGGCGGCCCATCAGCCCAGCATTTT. This translates into CAWSGGPSAQHF. Using reference TRBV30 and TRBJ1-5 for the parts outside the CDR3, the full variable domain is SQTIHQWPATLVQPVGSPLSLECTVEGTSNPNLYWYRQAAGRGLQLLFYSVGIGQISSEVPQNLSASRPQDRQFILSSKKLLLSDSGFYLCAWSGGPSAQHFGDGTRLSIL.

V is TRBV12-5 and J is TRBJ1-5, with no clear D. Germline CDR1 and CDR2: LGHNT and FRNRAP. CDR3 length equals 15 residues. With 9 bases removed from V and 5 bases from J, the gap between germline ends came to 20 bases. CDR3 nucleotide sequence: TGTGCTAGCTCATTTCAAATACGGGGTCATCAGCCCCAGCATTTT. Translated: CASSFQIRGHQPQHF.

The chain has TRBV6-5 and TRBJ2-7; 10 nucleotides line up with TRBD1. The CDR3 extends over 14 amino acids. Germline values: CDR1 MNHEY, CDR2 SVGAGI. The J segment lost 6 bases and the V segment lost 1 base, leaving 3 bases of the junction unmatched. CDR3 coding DNA: TGTGCCAGCAGTTACTATCGGACAGGGGGCGAGCAGTACTTC. It yields the protein CASSYYRTGGEQYF.

This rearrangement joins TRBV13 to TRBJ2-1; 13 bases match TRBD2. CDR1 PRHDT and CDR2 FYEKMQ come from the germline V gene (reference sequence). CDR3 length: 17 amino acids. Trimming took 0 bases from V and 6 from J; bases not matched to a gene: 5. CDR3 DNA: TGTGCCAGCAGCTTAGGACTAGCGGGGGGGCCGGGCAATGAGCAGTTCTTC. Translating it yields CASSLGLAGGPGNEQFF.

This sequence joins TRBV18 and TRBJ1-1, with a weak D call TRBD1 (6 bases). Per the germline V gene, CDR1 is KGHSH and CDR2 is LQKENI. The CDR3 is 14 residues long. V was shortened by 4 bases and J by 0 bases, with 9 bases between the two germline ends. The CDR3 DNA reads TGTGCCAGCTCACTCCAGGGGATGAACACTGAAGCTTTCTTT. This sequence encodes CASSLQGMNTEAFF.

This sequence joins TRBV7-9 and TRBJ2-2; 7 bases match TRBD1. V trimming: 6 bases; J trimming: 6 bases; junction bases outside the gene matches: 13. Germline V lookup: CDR1 SEHNR, CDR2 FQNEAQ (reference sequence). This CDR3 comprises 16 residues. CDR3 residues: CASRNTGAPSAGELFF. CDR3 nucleotide sequence: TGTGCCAGCAGAAATACAGGGGCCCCCTCAGCCGGGGAGCTGTTTTTT.

The genes are TRBV6-5 and TRBJ2-1; TRBD1 might be the D (5 bases). Per germline, CDR1 MNHEY and CDR2 SVGAGI. Trimming removed 5 bases from V and 2 bases from J, with 13 bases in between. This CDR3 has 15 amino acids. CDR3 in amino acids: CASSNPPRAYNEQFF. The CDR3 DNA reads TGTGCCAGCAGTAACCCTCCCAGGGCCTACAATGAGCAGTTCTTC.